A selection of T cell receptor beta chains follows, all from one sample in a study of Ad26.COV2.S vaccination and SARS-CoV-2 variants. Assay used: immunoSEQ multiplex PCR; TCRdb lists only in-frame clones, some missing. The table has around 310,000 clones, roughly nine tenths seen once. Sequencing was performed on peripheral blood, taken in a trial of Ad26.COV2.S vaccine versus placebo. All receptors come from a person aged 18-60 years who received the Ad26.COV2.S COVID-19 vaccine or a placebo. CDR3s include the opening cysteine and the closing phenylalanine or tryptophan. A D gene is named only where the DNA matches it firmly. Clone sizes are given selectively: once, few, many, or a class where the clone is expanded.

size | J | V | D | CDR3 | DNA
few | TRBJ1-2 | TRBV7-6 | NA | CASSLEGGGTGYRGYTF | TGTGCCAGCAGCTTAGAAGGAGGTGGAACAGGGTATAGGGGCTACACCTTC
NA | TRBJ1-1 | TRBV4-3 | TRBD1 | CASSQELAGGTEAFF | TGCGCCAGCAGCCAAGAGCTCGCAGGGGGCACTGAAGCTTTCTTT
once | TRBJ1-6 | TRBV2 | NA | CASRDSRDVQRPLHF | TGTGCCAGCAGGGATTCTCGGGACGTCCAAAGACCCCTCCACTTT
NA | TRBJ2-3 | TRBV5-1 | NA | CASSPGYTDTQYF | TGCGCCAGCAGCCCGGGGTACACAGATACGCAGTATTTT
once | TRBJ1-3 | TRBV28 | NA | CASERSGTYGNTIYF | TGTGCCAGCGAGAGATCGGGGACATACGGAAACACCATATATTTT
NA | TRBJ2-1 | TRBV6-2/TRBV6-3 | TRBD2 | CASSYPGLGTDEQFF | TGTGCCAGCAGTTACCCTGGACTAGGGACGGATGAGCAGTTCTTC
NA | TRBJ2-5 | TRBV11-3 | NA | CASSLAVSVQETQYF | TGTGCCAGCAGCTTAGCGGTATCGGTCCAAGAGACCCAGTACTTC
NA | TRBJ2-6 | TRBV3-1/TRBV3-2 | NA | CASSHTTGSGANVLTF | TGTGCCAGCAGCCACACAACAGGGTCTGGGGCCAACGTCCTGACTTTC
NA | TRBJ1-1 | TRBV6-2/TRBV6-3 | TRBD1 | CASSYPKQGVTEAFF | TGTGCCAGCAGTTACCCCAAACAGGGGGTCACTGAAGCTTTCTTT
NA | TRBJ1-2 | TRBV4-3 | TRBD1 | CASSPSQGAYGYTF | TGCGCCAGCAGCCCTTCGCAGGGGGCTTATGGCTACACCTTC
NA | TRBJ2-2 | TRBV6-4 | TRBD2 | CASRGGSAGELFF | TGTGCCAGCAGAGGCGGGAGCGCCGGGGAGCTGTTTTTT
NA | TRBJ1-1 | TRBV4-1 | TRBD1 | CASRRPGGEDRAFF | TGCGCCAGCAGGCGACCAGGGGGGGAAGACCGAGCTTTCTTT
NA | TRBJ1-1 | TRBV29-1 | NA | CSVVRGTEAFF | TGCAGCGTTGTTAGGGGTACTGAAGCTTTCTTT
NA | TRBJ2-1 | TRBV5-1 | NA | CASSAGGDEQFF | TGCGCCAGCAGTGCTGGAGGGGATGAGCAGTTCTTC
NA | TRBJ1-1 | TRBV5-6 | NA | CASSLRGTEAFF | TGTGCCAGCAGCCTGAGGGGCACTGAAGCTTTCTTT
NA | TRBJ2-1 | TRBV19 | NA | CATADYNEQFF | TGTGCAACGGCGGATTACAATGAGCAGTTCTTC
NA | TRBJ1-4 | TRBV7-9 | NA | CASSLSLGGETNEKLFF | TGTGCCAGCAGCTTATCCCTGGGGGGGGAAACAAATGAAAAACTGTTTTTT
NA | TRBJ2-3 | TRBV7-8 | NA | CASSSRRVGYTQYF | TGTGCCAGCAGCTCTAGAAGGGTGGGGTATACGCAGTATTTT
once | TRBJ1-1 | TRBV25-1 | NA | CASSGTMNTEAFF | TGTGCCAGCAGTGGGACTATGAACACTGAAGCTTTCTTT
once | TRBJ1-1 | TRBV5-4 | TRBD1 | CASSQYTGVGTEAFF | TGTGCCAGCAGCCAATACACAGGGGTTGGCACTGAAGCTTTCTTT
NA | TRBJ1-1 | TRBV27 | NA | CASRNTRGNEAFF | TGTGCCAGCAGAAACACAAGGGGGAATGAAGCTTTCTTT
NA | TRBJ2-2 | TRBV9 | NA | CASSVATTPTGELFF | TGTGCCAGCAGCGTAGCTACTACGCCCACCGGGGAGCTGTTTTTT
NA | TRBJ1-1 | TRBV5-8 | NA | CASRREGNTEAFF | TGTGCCAGCAGACGCGAGGGAAACACTGAAGCTTTCTTT
NA | TRBJ2-3 | TRBV7-2 | TRBD1 | CASSLGQGNTDTQYF | TGTGCCAGCAGCTTAGGACAGGGGAACACAGATACGCAGTATTTT
NA | TRBJ2-3 | TRBV10-3 | TRBD2 | CAISESILAGDTDTQYF | TGTGCCATCAGTGAGTCGATCCTAGCGGGGGACACAGATACGCAGTATTTT
NA | TRBJ1-3 | TRBV5-1 | NA | CASSPGMLSGNTIYF | TGCGCCAGCAGCCCGGGGATGCTCTCCGGAAACACCATATATTTT
NA | TRBJ2-1 | TRBV7-8 | NA | CASSLARGYNEQFF | TGTGCCAGCAGCCTAGCAAGGGGCTACAATGAGCAGTTCTTC
NA | TRBJ2-5 | TRBV9 | NA | CASSPGEETQYF | TGTGCCAGCAGCCCTGGGGAGGAGACCCAGTACTTC
NA | TRBJ2-5 | TRBV11-2 | NA | CASSLDPLETQYF | TGTGCCAGCAGCTTAGACCCCCTAGAGACCCAGTACTTC
NA | TRBJ1-4 | TRBV3-1/TRBV3-2 | NA | CASSQVSRASEKLFF | TGTGCCAGCAGCCAGGTGTCCCGGGCCTCAGAAAAACTGTTTTTT
NA | TRBJ2-3 | TRBV6-5 | NA | CASQEGKDTQYF | TGTGCCAGCCAGGAGGGCAAAGATACGCAGTATTTT
NA | TRBJ1-2 | TRBV7-2 | NA | CASGAQSYGYTF | TGTGCCAGCGGCGCGCAGAGCTATGGCTACACCTTC
NA | TRBJ1-2 | TRBV3-1/TRBV3-2 | NA | CASSSCVMCGYTF | TGTGCCAGCAGCTCCTGCGTAATGTGCGGCTACACCTTC
NA | TRBJ2-3 | TRBV5-4 | TRBD2 | CASSLSTSGGSGNTQYF | TGTGCCAGCAGCTTGAGCACTAGCGGGGGGAGTGGGAATACGCAGTATTTT
NA | TRBJ2-4 | TRBV9 | TRBD2 | CASSPAGDIAKNIQYF | TGTGCCAGCAGTCCTGCGGGAGACATAGCCAAAAACATTCAGTACTTC
NA | TRBJ1-5 | TRBV7-9 | NA | CASTSSRGDSNQPQHF | TGTGCCAGCACCTCTTCTCGGGGGGATAGCAATCAGCCCCAGCATTTT
few | TRBJ2-1 | TRBV9 | TRBD1 | CASSVGPEGAHNEQFF | TGTGCCAGCAGCGTAGGCCCTGAGGGGGCCCACAATGAGCAGTTCTTC
NA | TRBJ1-2 | TRBV19 | TRBD1 | CASSASPWTGGDGYTF | TGTGCCAGTAGTGCGTCCCCTTGGACAGGGGGCGATGGCTACACCTTC
NA | TRBJ1-2 | TRBV7-9 | NA | CASSLVPGRGPYGYTF | TGTGCCAGCAGCTTAGTCCCGGGGAGGGGACCCTATGGCTACACCTTC
NA | TRBJ1-5 | TRBV2 | TRBD1 | CASSEGTGVNQPQHF | TGTGCCAGCAGTGAAGGGACAGGGGTCAATCAGCCCCAGCATTTT
NA | TRBJ1-6 | TRBV7-2 | NA | CASSLVQNNNSPLHF | TGTGCCAGCAGCTTAGTACAGAATAATAATTCACCCCTCCACTTT
NA | TRBJ2-5 | TRBV5-4 | NA | CASSGPGGRETQYF | TGTGCCAGCAGCGGACCCGGGGGGCGAGAGACCCAGTACTTC
NA | TRBJ2-5 | TRBV5-1 | NA | CASSLESSAETQYF | TGCGCCAGCAGCTTGGAAAGCAGCGCAGAGACCCAGTACTTC
once | TRBJ2-1 | TRBV28 | NA | CAGSGLHNEQFF | TGTGCCGGATCCGGGCTACACAATGAGCAGTTCTTC
NA | TRBJ1-5 | TRBV7-2 | NA | CASSNPGNQPQHF | TGTGCCAGCAGTAACCCTGGCAATCAGCCCCAGCATTTT
few | TRBJ1-5 | TRBV28 | TRBD1 | CASSPGDRVSNQPQHF | TGTGCCAGCAGTCCCGGGGACAGAGTTAGCAATCAGCCCCAGCATTTT
NA | TRBJ2-5 | TRBV12-3/TRBV12-4 | NA | CASSQGSETQYF | TGTGCCAGCAGCCAGGGTTCAGAGACCCAGTACTTC
NA | TRBJ1-6 | TRBV5-5 | TRBD1 | CASSLGGTVSHF | TGTGCCAGCAGCTTGGGAGGGACAGTCTCACACTTT
NA | TRBJ2-4 | TRBV6-6 | NA | CASRNGLQYF | TGTGCCAGCAGAAACGGACTTCAGTACTTC
NA | TRBJ1-2 | TRBV23-1 | NA | CASSQSRPSDYGYTF | TGCGCCAGCAGTCAATCTCGGCCCTCGGACTATGGCTACACCTTC
NA | TRBJ1-6 | TRBV5-5 | NA | CASSMDPNSPLHF | TGTGCCAGCAGCATGGACCCTAATTCACCCCTCCACTTT
few | TRBJ1-6 | TRBV11-2 | NA | CASSFWQTYNSPLHF | TGTGCCAGCAGCTTCTGGCAAACCTATAATTCACCCCTCCACTTT
NA | TRBJ2-1 | TRBV7-9 | TRBD1 | CASSDRTGGDPYNEQFF | TGTGCCAGCAGCGACCGTACAGGGGGCGACCCCTACAATGAGCAGTTCTTC
NA | TRBJ2-3 | TRBV2 | NA | CASSELTDTQYF | TGTGCCAGCAGTGAATTGACAGATACGCAGTATTTT
NA | TRBJ2-1 | TRBV11-3 | TRBD2 | CASSPPASGVYNEQFF | TGTGCCAGCAGCCCCCCCGCCAGCGGGGTATACAATGAGCAGTTCTTC
NA | TRBJ1-2 | TRBV7-9 | NA | CASSLRQAGGPNYGYTF | TGTGCCAGCAGCCTCCGACAGGCCGGGGGACCTAACTATGGCTACACCTTC
NA | TRBJ1-1 | TRBV5-1 | NA | CASSYGKAPGPTEAFF | TGCGCCAGCAGCTACGGTAAGGCCCCGGGGCCGACTGAAGCTTTCTTT
NA | TRBJ2-5 | TRBV18 | TRBD2 | CASSPRLAGGQETQYF | TGTGCCAGCTCACCAAGGCTAGCGGGGGGCCAAGAGACCCAGTACTTC